This record looks at one T cell receptor beta chain sequence and its context. This clonotype was picked up a small number of times. Its antigen is still unknown. Per-base qualities were not stored, and no clone one base away is much larger. The sample belongs to a study of T-cell reconstitution after alpha-beta-depleted transplantation in children listed by TCRdb under 2016. For the wider study: The study quantitatively tracked T-cell immune reconstitution after TCRalphabeta/CD19-depleted allogeneic hematopoietic cell transplantation in children using TCR repertoire profiling.

As encoded in the germline V gene (reference sequence), CDR1 is SEHNR while CDR2 is FQNEAQ. V drops 5 bases and J drops 2 bases, leaving 11 bases in between. From its cysteine to its phenylalanine, the CDR3 spans 14 amino acids. The sequence is cut down to CDR3 DNA, 42 bases in frame from base 1. Library method: PCR. Sequencing relied on an Illumina HiSeq 2500. To normalize quantification of the TCRbeta repertoire, the TCR libraries were built with molecular barcoding that relied on unique molecular identifiers. Starting from the raw public reads, TCRdb applied fastp trimming at Q25, assembled clones with MiXCR and retained in-frame beta chains. Identical CDR3 proteins give one entry, which carries the most common genes and DNA. Present in this sample are about 690,000 distinct CDR3 sequences, around 16% of which were seen just once. 0.9% to 1.2% of the sample comes from the top ten.

The specimen was PBMCs from the stem cell graft donor, collected from the stem cell graft. The sequence links TRBV7-9 to TRBJ2-3; the D gene cannot be resolved reliably. The TCR originated in a human donor who donated a stem cell graft to a child with acute myeloid leukemia. The DNA sequence reads TGTGCCAGCAGCCTGACCAGCGCCACAGATACGCAGTATTTT. It is translated as CASSLTSATDTQYF.